The entry below describes one T cell receptor beta chain. This sample was included in a study of beta chain features in type 1 diabetes. Expressed TCRB transcripts got sequenced, as all isolated RNA was reverse transcribed. Only in-frame clones appear in the TCRdb table, and some are missing; sequencing was by immunoSEQ multiplex PCR. The sample records a few hundred thousand clones, about 15% being singletons. The CDR3 extends over 12 amino acids. The V end lost 4 bases, the J end lost 3 bases, and 10 bases lay between the germline ends. Per germline, CDR1 SQVTM and CDR2 ANQGSEA. Source material: naive CD4+ T cells from blood. The chain combines TRBV29-1 with TRBJ2-7, with D possibly matching TRBD1 (5 bases). The TCR was taken from a woman aged 18-29 years in good health. The DNA for the CDR3 is TGCAGCGTTGGGGGCGCAAACTACGAGCAGTACTTC. This translates into CSVGGANYEQYF.